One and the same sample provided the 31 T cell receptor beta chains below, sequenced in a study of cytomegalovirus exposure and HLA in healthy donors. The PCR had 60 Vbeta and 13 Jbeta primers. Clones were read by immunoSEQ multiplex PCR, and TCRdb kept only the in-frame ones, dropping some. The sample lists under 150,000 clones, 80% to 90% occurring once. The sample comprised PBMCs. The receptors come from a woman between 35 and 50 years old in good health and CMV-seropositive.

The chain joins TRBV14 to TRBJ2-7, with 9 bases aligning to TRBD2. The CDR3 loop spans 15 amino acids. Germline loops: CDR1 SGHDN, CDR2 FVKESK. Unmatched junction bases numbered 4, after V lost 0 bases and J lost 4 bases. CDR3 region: CASSQELAGPYEQYF. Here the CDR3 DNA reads TGTGCCAGCAGCCAAGAGCTAGCGGGACCTTACGAGCAGTACTTC. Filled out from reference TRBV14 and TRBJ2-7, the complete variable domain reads EAGVTQFPSHSVIEKGQTVTLRCDPISGHDNLYWYRRVMGKEIKFLLHFVKESKQDESGMPNNRFLAERTGGTYSTLKVQPAELEDSGVYFCASSQELAGPYEQYFGPGTRLTVT.

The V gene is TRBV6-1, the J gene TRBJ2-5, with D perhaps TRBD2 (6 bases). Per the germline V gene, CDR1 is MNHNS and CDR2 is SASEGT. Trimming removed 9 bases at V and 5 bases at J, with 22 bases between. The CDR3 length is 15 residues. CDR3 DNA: TGTGCCAGTAGAGTCTACGGGGGAATGGAGGAGACCCAGTACTTC. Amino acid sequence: CASRVYGGMEETQYF.

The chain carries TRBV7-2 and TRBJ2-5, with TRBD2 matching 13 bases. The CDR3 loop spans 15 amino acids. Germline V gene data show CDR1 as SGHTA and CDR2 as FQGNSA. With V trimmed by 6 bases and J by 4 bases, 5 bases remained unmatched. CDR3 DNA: TGTGCCAGCAGTTCCAGACTAGCGGGAGGAGAGACCCAGTACTTC. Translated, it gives CASSSRLAGGETQYF.

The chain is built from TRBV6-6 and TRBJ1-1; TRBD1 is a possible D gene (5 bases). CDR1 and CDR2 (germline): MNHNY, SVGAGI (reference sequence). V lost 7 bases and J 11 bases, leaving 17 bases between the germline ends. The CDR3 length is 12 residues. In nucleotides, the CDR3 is TGTGCCAGCAAGACAGAGGTCCCGTATGCTTTCTTT. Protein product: CASKTEVPYAFF.

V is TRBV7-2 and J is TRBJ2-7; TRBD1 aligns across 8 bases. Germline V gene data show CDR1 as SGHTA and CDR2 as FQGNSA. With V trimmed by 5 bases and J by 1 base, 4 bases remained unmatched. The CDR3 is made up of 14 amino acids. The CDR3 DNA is TGTGCCAGCAGCCCTCGGACAGGGTCCTACGAGCAGTACTTC. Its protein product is CASSPRTGSYEQYF.

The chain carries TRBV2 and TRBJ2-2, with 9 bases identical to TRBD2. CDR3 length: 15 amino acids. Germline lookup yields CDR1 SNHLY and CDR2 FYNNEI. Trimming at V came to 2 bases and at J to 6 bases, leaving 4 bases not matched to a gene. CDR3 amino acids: CASSESSSGAGELFF. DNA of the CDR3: TGTGCCAGCAGTGAATCTTCTAGCGGGGCCGGGGAGCTGTTTTTT.

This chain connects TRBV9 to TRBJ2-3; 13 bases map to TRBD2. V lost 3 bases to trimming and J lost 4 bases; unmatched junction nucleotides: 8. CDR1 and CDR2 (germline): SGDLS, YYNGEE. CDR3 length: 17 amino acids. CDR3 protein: CASSGGTSGGAADTQYF. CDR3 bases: TGTGCCAGCAGCGGAGGAACTAGCGGGGGGGCTGCAGATACGCAGTATTTT.

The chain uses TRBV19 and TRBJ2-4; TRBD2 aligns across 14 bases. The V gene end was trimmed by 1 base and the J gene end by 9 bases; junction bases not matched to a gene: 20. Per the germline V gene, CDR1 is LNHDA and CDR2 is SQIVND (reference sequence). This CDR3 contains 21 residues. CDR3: CASSIVGTSGSPNSRDIIQYF. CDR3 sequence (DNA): TGTGCCAGTAGTATAGTAGGGACTAGCGGGAGCCCCAATTCTCGTGATATCATTCAGTACTTC.

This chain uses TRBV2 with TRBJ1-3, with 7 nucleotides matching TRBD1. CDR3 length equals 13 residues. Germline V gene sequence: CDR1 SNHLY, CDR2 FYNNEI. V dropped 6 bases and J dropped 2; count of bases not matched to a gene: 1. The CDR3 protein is CASSDRAGNTIYF. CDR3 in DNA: TGTGCCAGCAGCGACAGGGCTGGAAACACCATATATTTT.

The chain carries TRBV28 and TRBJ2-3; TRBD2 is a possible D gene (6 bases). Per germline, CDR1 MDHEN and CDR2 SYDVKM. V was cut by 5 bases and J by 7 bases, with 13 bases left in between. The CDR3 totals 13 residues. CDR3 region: CASSPGDSNTQYF. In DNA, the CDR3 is TGTGCCAGCAGTCCCGGGGACTCAAATACGCAGTATTTT.

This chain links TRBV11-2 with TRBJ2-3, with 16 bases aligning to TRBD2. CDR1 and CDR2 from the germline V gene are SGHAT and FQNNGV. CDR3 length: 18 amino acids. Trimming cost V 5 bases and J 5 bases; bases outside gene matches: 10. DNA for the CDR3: TGTGCCAGCAGCCAGGGGACTAGCGGGGGGGCCGCCCAAGATACGCAGTATTTT. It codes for CASSQGTSGGAAQDTQYF.

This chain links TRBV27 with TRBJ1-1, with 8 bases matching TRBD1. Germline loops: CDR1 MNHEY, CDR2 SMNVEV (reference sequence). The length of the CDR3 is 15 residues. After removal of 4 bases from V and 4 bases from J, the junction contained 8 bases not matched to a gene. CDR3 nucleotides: TGTGCCAGCAGTTCCAGGGGGCTTGGAAGCACTGAAGCTTTCTTT. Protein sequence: CASSSRGLGSTEAFF.

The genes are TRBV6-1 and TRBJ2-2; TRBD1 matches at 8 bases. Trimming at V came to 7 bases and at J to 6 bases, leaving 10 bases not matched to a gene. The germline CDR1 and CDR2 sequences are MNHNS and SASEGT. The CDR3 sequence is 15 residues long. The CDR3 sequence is CASTPGQGIAGELFF. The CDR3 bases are TGTGCCAGCACCCCAGGACAGGGTATCGCCGGGGAGCTGTTTTTT.

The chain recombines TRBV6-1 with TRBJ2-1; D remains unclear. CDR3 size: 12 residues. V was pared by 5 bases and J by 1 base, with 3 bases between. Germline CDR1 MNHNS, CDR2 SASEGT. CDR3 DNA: TGTGCCAGCAGTCTTTCCTACAATGAGCAGTTCTTC. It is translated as CASSLSYNEQFF.

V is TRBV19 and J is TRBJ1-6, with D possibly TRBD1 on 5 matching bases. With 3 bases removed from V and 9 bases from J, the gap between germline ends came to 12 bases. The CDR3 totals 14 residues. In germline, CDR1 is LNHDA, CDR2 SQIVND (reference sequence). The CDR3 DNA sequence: TGTGCCAGTAGTATTCAGGGTTTAGGTTCACCCCTCCACTTT. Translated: CASSIQGLGSPLHF.

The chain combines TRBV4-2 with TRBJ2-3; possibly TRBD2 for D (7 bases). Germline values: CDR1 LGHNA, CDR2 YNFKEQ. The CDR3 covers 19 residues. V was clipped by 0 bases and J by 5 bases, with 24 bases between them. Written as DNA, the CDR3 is TGTGCCAGCAGCCAAGAGTTCCCCGCGGGGGCCCTAGGGGGAGATACGCAGTATTTT. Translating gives CASSQEFPAGALGGDTQYF.

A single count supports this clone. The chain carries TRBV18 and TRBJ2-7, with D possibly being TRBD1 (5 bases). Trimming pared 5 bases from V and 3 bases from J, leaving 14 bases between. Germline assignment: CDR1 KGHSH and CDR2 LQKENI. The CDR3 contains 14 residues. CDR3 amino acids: CASSSDTVIYEQYF. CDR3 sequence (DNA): TGTGCCAGCTCATCGGACACGGTAATCTACGAGCAGTACTTC.

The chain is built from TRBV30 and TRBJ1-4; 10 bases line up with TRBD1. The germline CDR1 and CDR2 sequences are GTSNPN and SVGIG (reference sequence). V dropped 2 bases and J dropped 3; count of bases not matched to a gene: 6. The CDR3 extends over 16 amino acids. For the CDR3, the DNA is TGTGCCTGGAGTCCCGGGACAGGGGTTTCTAATGAAAAACTGTTTTTT. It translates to CAWSPGTGVSNEKLFF.

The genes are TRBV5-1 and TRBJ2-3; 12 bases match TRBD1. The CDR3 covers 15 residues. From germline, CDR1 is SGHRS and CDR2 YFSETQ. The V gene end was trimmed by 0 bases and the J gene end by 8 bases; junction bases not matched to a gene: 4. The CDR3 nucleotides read TGCGCCAGCAGCTTGGATGGGACAGGGGGCGGTACGCAGTATTTT. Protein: CASSLDGTGGGTQYF.

CDR3 in amino acids: CASSGGGGVGSGELFF. The CDR3 region has the DNA TGTGCCAGCAGCGGGGGGGGAGGGGTGGGGTCCGGGGAGCTGTTTTTT. V and J are TRBV9 and TRBJ2-2; 7 bases are a match to TRBD2. The CDR3 extends over 16 amino acids. Per the germline V gene, CDR1 is SGDLS and CDR2 is YYNGEE. With V trimmed by 3 bases and J by 6 bases, 11 bases remained unmatched.

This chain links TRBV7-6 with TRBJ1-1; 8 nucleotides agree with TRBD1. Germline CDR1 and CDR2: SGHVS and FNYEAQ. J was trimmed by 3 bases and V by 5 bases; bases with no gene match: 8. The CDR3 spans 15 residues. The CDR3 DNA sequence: TGTGCCAGCAGCAGCCGGACAGGGCGATACACTGAAGCTTTCTTT. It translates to CASSSRTGRYTEAFF.

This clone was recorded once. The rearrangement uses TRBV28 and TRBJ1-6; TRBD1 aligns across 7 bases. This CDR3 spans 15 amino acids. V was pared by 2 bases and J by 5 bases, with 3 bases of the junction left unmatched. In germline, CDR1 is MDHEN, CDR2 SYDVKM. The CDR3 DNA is TGTGCCAGCAGTTTAGGAGGGGGCGATAATTCACCCCTCCACTTT. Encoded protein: CASSLGGGDNSPLHF.

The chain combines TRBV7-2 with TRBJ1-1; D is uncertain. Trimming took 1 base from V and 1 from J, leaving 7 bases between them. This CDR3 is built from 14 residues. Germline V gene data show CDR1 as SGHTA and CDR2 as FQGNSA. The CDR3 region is CASSLVGANTEAFF. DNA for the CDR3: TGTGCCAGCAGCTTAGTGGGCGCGAACACTGAAGCTTTCTTT.

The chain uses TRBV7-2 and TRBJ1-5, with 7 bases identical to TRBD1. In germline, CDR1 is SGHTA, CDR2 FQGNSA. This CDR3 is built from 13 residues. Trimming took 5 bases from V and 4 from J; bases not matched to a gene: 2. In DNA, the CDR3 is TGTGCCAGCAGCACGGACAGGAATCAGCCCCAGCATTTT. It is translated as CASSTDRNQPQHF.

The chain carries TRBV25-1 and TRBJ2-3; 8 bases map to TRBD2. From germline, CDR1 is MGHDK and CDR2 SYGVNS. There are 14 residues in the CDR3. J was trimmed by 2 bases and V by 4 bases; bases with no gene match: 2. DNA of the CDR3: TGTGCCAGCAGTGGCGGGGGGCACACAGATACGCAGTATTTT. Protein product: CASSGGGHTDTQYF.

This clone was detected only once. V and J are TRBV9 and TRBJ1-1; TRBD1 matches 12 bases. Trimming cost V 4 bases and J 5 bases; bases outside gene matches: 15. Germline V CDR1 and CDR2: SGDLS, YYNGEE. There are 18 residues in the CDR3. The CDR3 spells CASSPPPGTGGARTEAFF. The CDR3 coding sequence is TGTGCCAGCAGCCCCCCGCCGGGGACAGGGGGCGCAAGGACTGAAGCTTTCTTT. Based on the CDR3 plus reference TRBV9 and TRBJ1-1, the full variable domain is DSGVTQTPKHLITATGQRVTLRCSPRSGDLSVYWYQQSLDQGLQFLIQYYNGEERAKGNILERFSAQQFPDLHSELNLSSLELGDSALYFCASSPPPGTGGARTEAFFGQGTRLTVV.

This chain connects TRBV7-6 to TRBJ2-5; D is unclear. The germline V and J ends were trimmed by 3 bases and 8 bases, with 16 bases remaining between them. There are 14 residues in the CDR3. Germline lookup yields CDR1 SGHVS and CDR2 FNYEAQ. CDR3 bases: TGTGCCAGCAGCTTGCCGCGTCGGTCGGTAACCCAGTACTTC. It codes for CASSLPRRSVTQYF.

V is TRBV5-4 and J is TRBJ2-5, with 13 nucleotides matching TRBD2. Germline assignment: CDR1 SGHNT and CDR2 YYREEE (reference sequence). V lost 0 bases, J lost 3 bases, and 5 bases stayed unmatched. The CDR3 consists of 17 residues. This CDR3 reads CASSLGLAGGKKETQYF. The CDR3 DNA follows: TGTGCCAGCAGCTTGGGACTAGCGGGAGGAAAAAAAGAGACCCAGTACTTC.

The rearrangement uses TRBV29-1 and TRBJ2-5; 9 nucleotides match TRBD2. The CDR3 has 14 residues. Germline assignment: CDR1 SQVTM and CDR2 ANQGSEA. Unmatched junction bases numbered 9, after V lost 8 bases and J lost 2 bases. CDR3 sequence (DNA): TGCAGCCCACCCGGGCTAGCGGGGCAAGAGACCCAGTACTTC. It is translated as CSPPGLAGQETQYF.

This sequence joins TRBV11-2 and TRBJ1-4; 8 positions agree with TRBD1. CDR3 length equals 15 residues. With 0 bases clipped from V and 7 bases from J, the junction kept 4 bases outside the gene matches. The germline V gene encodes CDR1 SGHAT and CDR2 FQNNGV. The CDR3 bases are TGTGCCAGCAGCTTAGACGGGACAGGTCTTGAAAAACTGTTTTTT. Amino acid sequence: CASSLDGTGLEKLFF.

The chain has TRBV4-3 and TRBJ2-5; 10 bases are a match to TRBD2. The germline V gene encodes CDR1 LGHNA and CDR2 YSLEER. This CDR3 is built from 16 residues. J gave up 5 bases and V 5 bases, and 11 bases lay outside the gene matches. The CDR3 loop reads CASSNVQRGGGETQYF. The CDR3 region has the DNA TGCGCCAGCAGCAACGTCCAGCGGGGGGGCGGTGAGACCCAGTACTTC.